These T cell receptor beta chains were read from a single sample in a study of blood T cell repertoires in COVID-19. Generated by immunoSEQ multiplex PCR, the TCRdb table keeps only in-frame clones and is missing some. The sample includes tens of thousands of clones, about 91% seen only once; the top ten take about 8.1%. Sequenced: peripheral blood. Source of these receptors: a man in his fifties or sixties with active COVID-19. Both conserved end residues are part of each CDR3. A D gene is named only where the DNA matches it firmly. Rows give clone size only sometimes, using once, few, many, or a class for an expanded clone.

>TRBJ2-3|-|14|-|TRBV5-5
TGTGCCAGCAGGACTAGACCCCGGGCAGATACGCAGTATTTT
CASRTRPRADTQYF
>TRBJ2-1|-|14|TRBD1|TRBV5-1
TGCGCCAGCAGCTTGGGGGACAGGTACAATGAGCAGTTCTTC
CASSLGDRYNEQFF
>TRBJ2-7|-|18|TRBD2|TRBV12-5
TGTGCTAGTGCCCCCAGTCCCGGGACTAGCGGGGGACCATACGAGCAGTACTTC
CASAPSPGTSGGPYEQYF
>TRBJ1-4|-|12|-|TRBV27
TGTGCCAGCGGGACAAGGAATGAAAAACTGTTTTTT
CASGTRNEKLFF
>TRBJ2-1|-|15|TRBD2|TRBV4-3
TGCGCCAGCAGACTAGCGGGGAGCTCCTACAATGAGCAGTTCTTC
CASRLAGSSYNEQFF
>TRBJ1-2|-|16|TRBD1|TRBV7-9
TGTGCCAGCAGCTACCCTTTGAGACAGGGGGCTAGTGGCTACACCTTC
CASSYPLRQGASGYTF
>TRBJ2-1|-|16|TRBD2|TRBV19
TGTGCCAGTCGGGGTGGGACTAGCGGGGCCTACAATGAGCAGTTCTTC
CASRGGTSGAYNEQFF
>TRBJ1-2|-|14|TRBD1|TRBV23-1
TGCGCCAGCAGTCATGGACAGGGCACCTATGGCTACACCTTC
CASSHGQGTYGYTF
>TRBJ2-5|-|17|-|TRBV15
TGTGCCACCAGCAGAGGCTATTCGCGGGGTAGAGGAGAGACCCAGTACTTC
CATSRGYSRGRGETQYF
>TRBJ1-2|-|14|-|TRBV6-5
TGTGCCAGCAGCCCGAGGGGGGGAACCTATGGCTACACCTTC
CASSPRGGTYGYTF
>TRBJ2-7|once|16|TRBD1|TRBV27
TGTGCCAGCAGTTTGGGAAGGGCAGGGGGAGCCTACGAGCAGTACTTC
CASSLGRAGGAYEQYF
>TRBJ2-5|-|14|-|TRBV3-1/TRBV3-2
TGTGCCAGCAGCCGCCCAGGGGCAGAGGAGACCCAGTACTTC
CASSRPGAEETQYF
>TRBJ2-3|-|16|TRBD2|TRBV7-9
TGTGCCAGCAGCTTAGCACTAGCGGGGACCACAGATACGCAGTATTTT
CASSLALAGTTDTQYF
>TRBJ1-6|-|14|-|TRBV19
TGTGCCAGTACCTCGGGAGTTTATAATTCACCCCTCCACTTT
CASTSGVYNSPLHF
>TRBJ2-7|-|15|-|TRBV27
TGTGCCAGCAGTTTACAGGGACAAGCCCAGCGGGAGCAGTACTTC
CASSLQGQAQREQYF
>TRBJ2-2|-|17|-|TRBV2
TGTGCCAGCAGTGATCACAGGGAGGGGATTAACACCGGGGAGCTGTTTTTT
CASSDHREGINTGELFF
>TRBJ2-3|-|12|TRBD1|TRBV24-1
TGTGCCACCAGTGATTTGGGGGACAGGCAGTATTTT
CATSDLGDRQYF
>TRBJ2-3|-|17|TRBD2|TRBV7-2
TGTGCCAGCAGCTCCCATAGCGGGGGGGTTGGGGCAGATACGCAGTATTTT
CASSSHSGGVGADTQYF
>TRBJ2-3|-|17|-|TRBV4-3
TGCGCCAGCAGCCAAGATTTTGCGGGGTTCAGCACAGATACGCAGTATTTT
CASSQDFAGFSTDTQYF
>TRBJ2-3|-|14|TRBD2|TRBV7-3
TGTGCCAGCAGCTCCCGGGGGGGCCCAGATACGCAGTATTTT
CASSSRGGPDTQYF
>TRBJ1-1|-|14|-|TRBV7-9
TGTGCCAGCAGCTTAGGACAGCCCATCGCTGAAGCTTTCTTT
CASSLGQPIAEAFF
>TRBJ2-7|-|16|-|TRBV20-1
TGCAGTGCTAGTTGGGACAAGGGTGGAGGAACCTACGAGCAGTACTTC
CSASWDKGGGTYEQYF
>TRBJ1-2|-|14|TRBD1|TRBV20-1
TGCAGTGCTAGTTACCAACAGGGGCGATATGGCTACACCTTC
CSASYQQGRYGYTF
>TRBJ1-6|-|15|-|TRBV6-6
TGTGCCAGCAGGGCCCGGGAAGCAAGAAATTCACCCCTCCACTTT
CASRAREARNSPLHF
>TRBJ1-1|-|15|-|TRBV16
TGTGCCAGCAGCCAATCGATAACGGGGAACACTGAAGCTTTCTTT
CASSQSITGNTEAFF
>TRBJ1-6|few|15|-|TRBV9
TGTGCCAGCAGCGTGTTGGACAGTAGAAATTCACCCCTCCACTTT
CASSVLDSRNSPLHF
>TRBJ1-1|few|13|-|TRBV14
TGTGCCAGCAGCCAAGCTATGAACACTGAAGCTTTCTTT
CASSQAMNTEAFF
>TRBJ2-1|-|17|TRBD2|TRBV7-9
TGTGCCAGCAGCTTATTGGCTAGCGGGGGCCTAAAAAACGAGCAGTTCTTC
CASSLLASGGLKNEQFF
>TRBJ2-5|-|9|-|TRBV12-5
TGTGCTAGTGGTCTCACAGGACACTTC
CASGLTGHF
>TRBJ1-5|few|13|TRBD1|TRBV5-1
TGCGCCAGCAGCAGGGACAGGGATCAGCCCCAGCATTTT
CASSRDRDQPQHF
>TRBJ2-5|-|13|-|TRBV2
TGTGCCAGCAGGCGGGACAGAGGAGAGACCCAGTACTTC
CASRRDRGETQYF